This is a list of T cell receptor beta chains from one sample in a study of circulating and synovial CD4+ cells in juvenile arthritis. Sequencing used immunoSEQ multiplex PCR; TCRdb keeps in-frame clones, though not all of them. Among around 14,000 clones, approximately 80% were seen once, and the ten largest hold approximately 4%. Sequences were obtained from CD4+ T cells from synovial fluid. Source of these receptors: a human patient with juvenile idiopathic arthritis. Some clones in this sample may be carry-over from other donors' samples. Each CDR3 is given with its conserved first and last residue. The D gene is left open where the match is weak. Clone size, where shown, is once, few, many, or a class for clones that have expanded.

J,D,size,length,V,CDR3,DNA
TRBJ1-4,-,-,14,TRBV4-2,CASSLDSTGEKLFF,TGTGCCAGCAGCCTGGACAGTACCGGCGAAAAACTGTTTTTT
TRBJ2-2,TRBD2,-,13,TRBV6-4,CASSSGSTGELFF,TGTGCCAGCAGTAGCGGGAGCACCGGGGAGCTGTTTTTT
TRBJ2-7,TRBD1,-,14,TRBV18,CASSPRTGADEQYF,TGTGCCAGCTCACCGCGGACAGGGGCGGACGAGCAGTACTTC
TRBJ1-2,-,-,11,TRBV20-1,CSVSKGKGYTF,TGCAGTGTAAGTAAGGGGAAGGGCTACACCTTC
TRBJ2-7,-,-,15,TRBV7-2,CASSSYERGSYEQYF,TGTGCCAGCAGCTCTTACGAACGGGGTTCCTACGAGCAGTACTTC
TRBJ2-6,-,-,15,TRBV18,CASSPESSGANVLTF,TGTGCCAGCTCACCAGAGAGCTCTGGGGCCAACGTCCTGACTTTC
TRBJ1-1,-,-,15,TRBV5-1,CASSLSGAVNTEAFF,TGCGCCAGCAGCTTGTCAGGGGCGGTGAACACTGAAGCTTTCTTT
TRBJ1-1,-,-,12,TRBV27,CASRIWGREAFF,TGTGCCAGCAGAATCTGGGGCAGGGAAGCTTTCTTT
TRBJ1-2,-,once,14,TRBV28,CASSPPRVRYGCTF,TGTGCCAGCAGTCCCCCCAGGGTACGCTATGGCTGCACCTTC
TRBJ2-2,-,-,13,TRBV2,CASSEGQVGELFF,TGTGCCAGCAGTGAAGGTCAGGTCGGGGAGCTGTTTTTT
TRBJ1-6,-,-,14,TRBV7-9,CASGRRDPGSPLHF,TGTGCCAGCGGGAGGCGGGACCCCGGTTCACCCCTCCACTTT
TRBJ1-6,-,few,16,TRBV7-3,CASSLQGSSYNSPLHF,TGTGCCAGCAGCCTCCAGGGGAGCTCCTATAATTCACCCCTCCACTTT
TRBJ2-7,-,-,12,TRBV30,CAWSGGGHEQYF,TGTGCCTGGAGTGGTGGTGGGCACGAGCAGTACTTC
TRBJ2-1,-,-,16,TRBV5-1,CASSSSAPWSYNEQFF,TGCGCCAGCAGCTCCAGCGCCCCCTGGTCCTACAATGAGCAGTTCTTC
TRBJ2-7,-,-,13,TRBV5-1,CASSLTVYGEQYF,TGCGCCAGCAGCCTAACAGTTTACGGCGAGCAGTACTTC
TRBJ2-7,-,-,11,TRBV20-1,CSALQVYEQYF,TGCAGTGCCCTTCAGGTCTACGAGCAGTACTTC
TRBJ1-2,TRBD1,-,13,TRBV6-1,CASARDRVYGYTF,TGTGCCAGCGCTCGGGACAGGGTCTATGGCTACACCTTC
TRBJ2-1,TRBD2,-,17,TRBV4-1,CASSLRLAGVSYNEQFF,TGCGCCAGCAGCCTTCGACTAGCGGGGGTTTCCTACAATGAGCAGTTCTTC
TRBJ1-5,-,once,13,TRBV4-3,CASSQDPNQPQHF,TGCGCCAGCAGCCAAGACCCAAATCAGCCCCAGCATTTT
TRBJ2-1,-,-,13,TRBV6-5,CASRPGLWPGQFF,TGTGCCAGCAGACCCGGACTTTGGCCCGGGCAGTTCTTC
TRBJ2-3,-,-,15,TRBV9,CASSVGPGGIGTQYF,TGTGCCAGCAGCGTAGGTCCCGGGGGTATAGGTACGCAGTATTTT
TRBJ2-3,TRBD2,-,15,TRBV19,CASSIEGGTFYTQYF,TGTGCCAGTAGTATAGAGGGAGGGACTTTCTATACGCAGTATTTT
TRBJ1-2,TRBD1,few,16,TRBV19,CASLRGQGAQGYGYTF,TGTGCCAGTCTCCGGGGACAGGGGGCGCAAGGCTATGGCTACACCTTC
TRBJ1-3,-,once,16,TRBV6-5,CASSYSVAGLGNTIYF,TGTGCCAGCAGTTACTCTGTGGCAGGGCTTGGAAACACCATATATTTT
TRBJ2-1,-,-,15,TRBV7-6,CASSPGGVGDNEQFF,TGTGCCAGCAGCCCCGGGGGAGTAGGGGACAATGAGCAGTTCTTC
TRBJ1-2,-,-,13,TRBV10-1,CASSEDTRATSYF,TGCGCCAGCAGTGAAGATACGAGGGCTACTTCCTACTTC
TRBJ1-4,-,-,14,TRBV2,CASSDVGEGEKLFF,TGTGCCAGCAGTGACGTCGGGGAGGGCGAAAAACTGTTTTTT
TRBJ2-7,TRBD1,-,14,TRBV6-5,CASSYYGQGGEQYF,TGTGCCAGCAGTTACTACGGACAGGGCGGCGAGCAGTACTTC
TRBJ2-7,TRBD1,few,14,TRBV19,CASSLRQGGYEQYF,TGTGCCAGTAGTCTCCGACAGGGCGGGTACGAGCAGTACTTC
TRBJ2-5,-,few,16,TRBV5-1,CASSLGLQAAGETQYF,TGCGCCAGCAGCTTGGGGCTTCAGGCAGCTGGGGAGACCCAGTACTTC
TRBJ2-2,-,few,14,TRBV7-9,CASPTESDTGELFF,TGTGCCAGCCCCACCGAGTCGGACACCGGGGAGCTGTTTTTT
TRBJ2-3,-,-,10,TRBV20-1,CSAMEDTQYF,TGCAGTGCTATGGAGGATACGCAGTATTTT
TRBJ2-4,-,-,15,TRBV27,CASSLAPAVKNIQYF,TGTGCCAGCAGTTTAGCTCCGGCGGTAAAAAACATTCAGTACTTC
TRBJ2-3,-,-,16,TRBV4-2,CASSQDPTRWADTQYF,TGTGCCAGCAGCCAAGACCCGACTAGGTGGGCAGATACGCAGTATTTT
TRBJ2-2,TRBD2,-,16,TRBV10-3,CAISERQAGEAGELFF,TGTGCCATCAGTGAGAGGCAGGCGGGAGAGGCCGGGGAGCTGTTTTTT
TRBJ1-3,TRBD1,few,16,TRBV7-2,CASSYGDRTTGNTIYF,TGTGCCAGCAGCTATGGGGACAGAACAACTGGAAACACCATATATTTT
TRBJ2-1,TRBD2,-,15,TRBV30,CAWSVRLAAYNEQFF,TGTGCCTGGAGTGTACGCCTAGCGGCCTACAATGAGCAGTTCTTC
TRBJ1-6,-,-,14,TRBV30,CAWRVAGDNSPLHF,TGTGCCTGGAGGGTGGCAGGGGATAATTCCCCCCTCCACTTT
TRBJ2-7,TRBD1,once,14,TRBV29-1,CSVEETGASYEQYF,TGCAGCGTTGAAGAGACAGGGGCCTCCTACGAGCAGTACTTC
TRBJ1-5,-,-,13,TRBV30,CAWVGDIYQPQHF,TGTGCCTGGGTGGGGGACATATATCAGCCCCAGCATTTT
TRBJ1-1,-,few,14,TRBV10-2,CASSGRRLNTEAFF,TGCGCCAGTTCGGGTAGGAGACTAAACACTGAAGCTTTCTTT
TRBJ1-5,TRBD1,few,15,TRBV30,CAWGGTGNSNQPQHF,TGTGCCTGGGGTGGGACAGGCAATAGCAATCAGCCCCAGCATTTT